These 15 T cell receptor beta chains were all obtained from the same sample, sequenced in a study of blood T cell repertoires in COVID-19. Some clones are missing from TCRdb's copy, which holds only in-frame ones; the method was immunoSEQ multiplex PCR. The sample carries roughly 130,000 clones, about nine tenths recorded once. Sequencing was carried out using peripheral blood. These receptor sequences come from a man in his forties or fifties with acute or convalescent COVID-19.

The gene calls are TRBV19 and TRBJ1-4; D is unclear. V was shortened by 7 bases and J by 0 bases, with 12 bases between the two germline ends. CDR1 and CDR2 (germline): LNHDA, SQIVND (reference sequence). This CDR3 is 15 amino acids long. The chain's CDR3 is CASTSQSATNEKLFF. The CDR3 bases are TGTGCCAGTACTAGCCAATCTGCAACTAATGAAAAACTGTTTTTT. The whole variable domain, remainder taken from reference TRBV19 and TRBJ1-4, is DGGITQSPKYLFRKEGQNVTLSCEQNLNHDAMYWYRQDPGQGLRLIYYSQIVNDFQKGDIAEGYSVSREKKESFPLTVTSAQKNPTAFYLCASTSQSATNEKLFFGSGTQLSVL.

The chain has TRBV19 and TRBJ2-2; D gene uncertain. The V gene lost 10 bases and the J gene lost 0 bases, with 15 bases spanning the gap. This CDR3 has 15 residues. Germline loops: CDR1 LNHDA, CDR2 SQIVND (reference sequence). CDR3 bases: TGTGCCACCGAGACGACACAAGCGAACACCGGGGAGCTGTTTTTT. Amino acid sequence: CATETTQANTGELFF.

The rearrangement uses TRBV6-5 and TRBJ1-4; TRBD1 agrees at 9 bases. The ends lost 5 bases at V and 10 bases at J; junction bases unmatched: 8. Germline lookup yields CDR1 MNHEY and CDR2 SVGAGI. CDR3 length: 14 residues. CDR3 in amino acids: CASSPTWTGVKLFF. The CDR3 DNA follows: TGTGCCAGCAGTCCGACATGGACAGGGGTAAAACTGTTTTTT.

CDR3 nucleotide sequence: TGTGCCAGCACCCTATGGGAGGGTTCAGCTTTCTTT. Its translation is CASTLWEGSAFF. This rearrangement joins TRBV6-5 to TRBJ1-1; D gene ambiguous. Germline V CDR1 and CDR2: MNHEY, SVGAGI. This CDR3 contains 12 residues. V was shortened by 7 bases and J by 10 bases, with 16 bases between the two germline ends.

This clone was observed a single time. The gene calls are TRBV10-3 and TRBJ1-2, with D perhaps TRBD1 (5 bases). The CDR3 runs 18 residues. V gave up 7 bases and J gave up 5 bases, with 29 bases separating them. Germline V CDR1 and CDR2: ENHRY, SYGVKD. CDR3 sequence reads: CAITTFDQNRSGGYGYTF. The CDR3 nucleotides are TGTGCCATCACCACTTTCGACCAAAACCGATCGGGGGGGTATGGCTACACCTTC.

The chain links TRBV19 to TRBJ1-5, with D unclear. Germline-derived CDR1 and CDR2 are LNHDA and SQIVND (reference sequence). V was shortened by 0 bases and J by 5 bases, with 14 bases between the two germline ends. The CDR3 covers 16 residues. DNA for the CDR3: TGTGCCAGTAGTATAGATTCGGGGAGGAAGGATCAGCCCCAGCATTTT. Translated, it gives CASSIDSGRKDQPQHF.

The chain uses TRBV5-1 and TRBJ1-1; 8 bases line up with TRBD1. Unmatched junction bases numbered 11, after V lost 3 bases and J lost 7 bases. The CDR3 is 15 amino acids. Per the germline V gene, CDR1 is SGHRS and CDR2 is YFSETQ. CDR3 loop: CASSSGQGYAVEAFF. Here the CDR3 DNA reads TGCGCCAGCAGCTCCGGACAGGGCTATGCGGTTGAAGCTTTCTTT.

The rearrangement links TRBV7-3 to TRBJ2-1, with D perhaps matching TRBD2 (5 bases). The germline CDR1 and CDR2 sequences are SGHTA and FQGTGA. V shed 6 bases and J shed 0 bases, with 15 bases lying between them. The CDR3 contains 16 residues. The CDR3 DNA reads TGTGCCAGCAGGTCAAAAAGCGGCAGCTCCTACAATGAGCAGTTCTTC. This codes for CASRSKSGSSYNEQFF.

This chain connects TRBV30 to TRBJ1-1, with 7 bases that match TRBD1. V gave up 2 bases and J gave up 1 base; unmatched junction bases: 1. Germline CDR1 and CDR2: GTSNPN and SVGIG (reference sequence). This CDR3 has 13 residues. The CDR3 loop is CAWSRTGNTEAFF. In nucleotides, the CDR3 is TGTGCCTGGAGTCGGACAGGGAACACTGAAGCTTTCTTT.

This clone was seen only once. This chain connects TRBV6-1 to TRBJ1-6; D ambiguous. Germline V CDR1 and CDR2: MNHNS, SASEGT. This CDR3 is built from 15 residues. Trimming removed 7 bases at V and 0 bases at J, with 10 bases between. CDR3 in amino acids: CASTQVSSYNSPLHF. In DNA, the CDR3 is TGTGCCAGCACTCAAGTGAGCTCCTATAATTCACCCCTCCACTTT.

The chain has TRBV7-7 and TRBJ2-3; maybe TRBD2 (5 bases). With 5 bases removed from V and 1 base from J, the gap between germline ends came to 13 bases. Germline-derived CDR1 and CDR2 are SSHAT and FNYEAQ (reference sequence). There are 15 residues in the CDR3. The CDR3, as DNA: TGTGCCAGCAGCGAAGACCACGGGGGCACAGATACGCAGTATTTT. Translation: CASSEDHGGTDTQYF.

The rearrangement joins TRBV7-2 to TRBJ1-4; D gene ambiguous. The CDR3 runs to 15 residues. Per germline, CDR1 SGHTA and CDR2 FQGNSA. The V and J ends lost 4 bases and 10 bases respectively, with 19 bases between them. CDR3 sequence: CASSYQSGQIGKLFF. The DNA for the CDR3 is TGTGCCAGCAGCTACCAATCGGGTCAGATAGGAAAACTGTTTTTT.

A single count supports this clone. The chain couples TRBV7-9 to TRBJ1-1; D perhaps matches TRBD1 (5 bases). Germline V gene lookup returns CDR1 SEHNR and CDR2 FQNEAQ (reference sequence). V lost 1 base and J 3 bases, leaving 12 bases between the germline ends. The CDR3 has 15 amino acids. This CDR3 is CASSLGGCGDTEAFF. CDR3 nucleotide sequence: TGTGCCAGCAGCTTAGGGGGGTGCGGGGACACTGAAGCTTTCTTT.

This rearrangement joins TRBV5-1 to TRBJ1-2, with 8 bases that match TRBD1. This CDR3 is 14 amino acids long. V lost 4 bases and J lost 8; bases outside the gene matches: 10. Germline loops: CDR1 SGHRS, CDR2 YFSETQ. The CDR3 region has the DNA TGCGCCAGCAGCGACAAGACAGGGGAAGGAGGCTACACCTTC. This translates into CASSDKTGEGGYTF.

The chain recombines TRBV7-6 with TRBJ2-7, with D maybe TRBD1 (6 bases). Germline assignment: CDR1 SGHVS and CDR2 FNYEAQ. V lost 3 bases, J lost 6 bases, and 15 bases lay in between. The CDR3 sequence is 14 residues long. Here the CDR3 reads CASSFETGGSEQYF. DNA of the CDR3: TGTGCCAGCAGCTTTGAGACAGGCGGAAGCGAGCAGTACTTC. Filled out from reference TRBV7-6 and TRBJ2-7, the complete variable domain reads GAGVSQSPRYKVTKRGQDVALRCDPISGHVSLYWYRQALGQGPEFLTYFNYEAQQDKSGLPNDRFSAERPEGSISTLTIQRTEQRDSAMYRCASSFETGGSEQYFGPGTRLTVT.